This entry concerns a single T cell receptor beta chain. The record originates from a study of T cell responses to AZD1222 COVID-19 vaccine. Study overall: Researchers grouped second doses given at about 4 or about 12 weeks into one pool.

Repertoires were generated with immunoSEQ multiplex PCR, while TCRdb's copy carries only in-frame clones and drops some. The sample lists 130,000 to 150,000 clones; approximately 90% were seen once. Germline V CDR1 and CDR2: MDHEN, SYDVKM. Between the trimmed V and J ends, which lost 9 bases and 6 bases, there was a span of 11 bases. The CDR3 extends over 11 amino acids. This TCR was sampled from an adult in good health. Sequencing was performed on peripheral blood, taken on day 0 of AZD1222 vaccination. The V call is TRBV28, the J call TRBJ1-2; D is ambiguous. The CDR3 loop reads CASRMRDGYTF. The CDR3 region has the DNA TGTGCCAGTCGCATGAGGGATGGCTACACCTTC.